Shown below are 7 T cell receptor beta chains from a single sample sequenced in a study of shared clonotypes between healthy human individuals. Sequencing was performed with immunoSEQ multiplex PCR; in TCRdb, only in-frame clones are kept and a portion is missing. The table lists around 1.4 million clones, around 98.5% of them singletons. Sequenced: naive CD4+ T cells sorted from blood. Described subset: CD45RA+ positively selected. Receptors originate from a young man in good health.

The chain employs TRBV18 and TRBJ2-7; 15 bases are shared with TRBD2. Germline CDR1 KGHSH, CDR2 LQKENI. The CDR3 extends over 20 amino acids. Trimming took 3 bases from V and 0 from J; bases not matched to a gene: 12. The CDR3 bases are TGTGCCAGCTCACCCCTCGTTTCGGGACTAGCGGGAGGAATCTCCTACGAGCAGTACTTC. Amino acid sequence: CASSPLVSGLAGGISYEQYF.

The V call is TRBV28, the J call TRBJ2-2, with D possibly being TRBD1 (5 bases). Trimming removed 4 bases at V and 2 bases at J, with 11 bases between. Germline V gene sequence: CDR1 MDHEN, CDR2 SYDVKM. The CDR3 has 15 amino acids. The CDR3 loop reads CASSSRTRNTGELFF. The CDR3 DNA is TGTGCCAGCAGTTCCCGGACAAGAAACACCGGGGAGCTGTTTTTT.

The count of this clone is one. The chain recombines TRBV12-5 with TRBJ2-3, with 10 nucleotides matching TRBD2. Germline V gives CDR1 LGHNT, CDR2 FRNRAP. With V trimmed by 1 base and J by 6 bases, 16 bases remained unmatched. This CDR3 region has 19 residues. The CDR3 sequence: CASGLAPGTSARVTDTQYF. The CDR3 bases are TGTGCTAGTGGTTTGGCCCCCGGGACTAGCGCACGTGTCACGGATACGCAGTATTTT.

The CDR3 loop reads CASSPPGQGTSFF. DNA of the CDR3: TGTGCCAGCTCACCACCGGGACAGGGGACTTCTTTCTTT. The genes are TRBV18 and TRBJ1-1; 10 bases fit TRBD1. Germline V lookup: CDR1 KGHSH, CDR2 LQKENI. The CDR3 is made up of 13 amino acids. V shed 0 bases, J shed 12 bases, and the junction held 4 bases outside the gene matches.

V usage is TRBV10-2 and J usage is TRBJ1-2; TRBD1 matches at 7 bases. Germline CDR1 is WSHSY and CDR2 is SAAADI. Trimming at V came to 7 bases and at J to 5 bases, leaving 4 bases not matched to a gene. This CDR3 has 12 amino acids. The CDR3 DNA follows: TGCGCCAGCAAGGAGGGGGCGTATGGCTACACCTTC. Translating gives CASKEGAYGYTF.

The V call is TRBV6-5, the J call TRBJ2-7; weak D call: TRBD2 (5 bases). This CDR3 contains 15 residues. V was shortened by 6 bases and J by 1 base, with 16 bases between the two germline ends. Germline V gene data show CDR1 as MNHEY and CDR2 as SVGAGI. The CDR3 here is CASREHSGRSYEQYF. The CDR3 nucleotides read TGTGCCAGCAGAGAACACAGCGGTAGATCCTACGAGCAGTACTTC.

The rearrangement links TRBV5-8 to TRBJ1-5; unclear D gene. CDR3 size: 13 residues. V lost 4 bases to trimming and J lost 2 bases, with 7 bases between them. Germline V lookup: CDR1 SGHTS, CDR2 YDEGEE. CDR3 sequence reads: CASSGRGNQPQHF. The CDR3 region has the DNA TGTGCCAGCAGCGGACGGGGCAATCAGCCCCAGCATTTT.